This T cell receptor beta chain was identified in a study of T cells in tuberculosis. On the study more broadly: This South African cohort compared adolescents with or without latent tuberculosis against adults with active tuberculosis.

CDR1 and CDR2 from the germline V gene are MNHEY and SVGAGI. There are 15 residues in the CDR3. V was pared by 8 bases and J by 0 bases, with 15 bases between. Data came from immunoSEQ multiplex PCR; TCRdb stores just in-frame clones and leaves some out. Of nearly 35,000 clones in the sample, 90% to 95% were seen once. The receptor's source is a donor aged 10 to 29 with latent tuberculosis or without tuberculosis infection. The chain employs TRBV6-5 and TRBJ2-3, with a possible D match to TRBD1 (6 bases). Source material: PBMCs. This CDR3 is CASARGGASTDTQYF. In DNA, the CDR3 is TGTGCCAGCGCTCGAGGGGGAGCGAGCACAGATACGCAGTATTTT.